This T cell receptor (beta chain) was captured by sequencing in a study of T-cell reconstitution after alpha-beta-depleted transplantation in children. Study findings and constraints: Expanded graft clones numbering several hundred reportedly gave rise to alpha-beta T cells about two months after transplant. Newly made T cells mostly supplied T-cell counts and diversity one year after transplant. TCRbeta diversity was high at day 60 in some patients (a result of surviving recipient T cells and thymic progenitors).

CDR1 and CDR2 from the germline V gene are SGHVS and FQNEAQ. The CDR3 consists of 14 residues. The ends were cut back, 2 bases at V and 7 bases at J, with 12 bases in the middle. Of note for this clonotype: What it binds is not known.

Using unique molecular identifiers, the investigators prepared the TCRbeta library. TCRdb itself ran the PCR reads through MiXCR, one entry per CDR3 protein. The sample includes a few hundred thousand distinct CDR3 sequences, roughly 30% of them seen just once. The sequences come from PBMCs, collected before TCRalphabeta/CD19-depleted stem cell transplant. The receptor was isolated from a boy younger than two with Wiskott-Aldrich syndrome, due to receive a stem cell transplant. The rearrangement uses TRBV7-8 and TRBJ2-1, with D possibly TRBD1 on 5 matching bases. The CDR3 DNA follows: TGTGCCAGCAGCTTAAGGGGCGCTAGGAATGAGCAGTTCTTC. Residues: CASSLRGARNEQFF.